This T cell receptor (beta chain) originates from a study of T cell responses to AZD1222 COVID-19 vaccine. CDR3 size: 15 residues. The ends were cut back, 2 bases at V and 0 bases at J, with 8 bases in the middle. Germline V gene data show CDR1 as SGHRS and CDR2 as YFSETQ. Sequenced by immunoSEQ multiplex PCR; TCRdb stores in-frame clones only, minus some. The sample lists 120,000 to 150,000 clones, roughly 80% seen once, with about 4% in the top ten. The source was peripheral blood, collected on day 0 of MenACWY control vaccination. The rearrangement uses TRBV5-1 and TRBJ1-4; D gene unclear. This TCR came from an adult in good health. The CDR3 spells CASSLSASTNEKLFF. DNA of the CDR3: TGCGCCAGCAGCTTATCGGCCTCAACTAATGAAAAACTGTTTTTT.